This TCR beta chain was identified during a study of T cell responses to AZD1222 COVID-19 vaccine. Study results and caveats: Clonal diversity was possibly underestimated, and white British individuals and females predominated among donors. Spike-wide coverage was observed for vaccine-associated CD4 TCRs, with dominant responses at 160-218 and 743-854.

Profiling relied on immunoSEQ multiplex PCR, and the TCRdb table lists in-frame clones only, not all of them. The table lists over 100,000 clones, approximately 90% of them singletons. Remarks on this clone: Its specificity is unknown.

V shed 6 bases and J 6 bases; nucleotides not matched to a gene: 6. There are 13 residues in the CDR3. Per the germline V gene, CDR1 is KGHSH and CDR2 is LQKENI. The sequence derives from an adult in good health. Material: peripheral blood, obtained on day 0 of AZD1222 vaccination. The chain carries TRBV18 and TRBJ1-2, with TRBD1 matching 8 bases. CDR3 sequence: CASSDRGGNGYTF. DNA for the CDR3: TGTGCCAGCTCCGACAGGGGAGGCAATGGCTACACCTTC.